This TCR beta chain was identified in a study of technical replicates of blood from a handful of donors. TCRdb keeps only in-frame clones here, not all; method: immunoSEQ multiplex PCR. Of about 80,000 clones listed, 95% to 99% are singletons. This TCR derives from a human donor in good health. Sequenced: T cells isolated from PBMCs.

CDR3 amino acids: CASAQMLHNEQFF. The CDR3 coding sequence is TGTGCCAGCGCACAGATGCTTCACAATGAGCAGTTCTTC. The J gene is TRBJ2-1, the V gene TRBV27; D unresolved. The germline gives CDR1 MNHEY, CDR2 SMNVEV (reference sequence). Trimming stripped 8 bases from V and 5 bases from J, with 13 bases between. The CDR3 has 13 residues.